This TCR beta chain emerged from a study of shared clonotypes between healthy human individuals. Regarding the study as a whole: A small donor pool kept down the genetic and exposure-history diversity that was represented.

Terminally differentiated effector memory CD45RA+ cells were excluded by CCR7 positive selection of CD45RO-negative cells. Each of the donors was a healthy adult who was HIV-negative and had not had a recent acute infection or vaccination. The germline gives CDR1 SGHTA, CDR2 FQGNSA. The CDR3 runs 16 residues. After removal of 1 base from V and 4 bases from J, the junction contained 7 bases not matched to a gene. TCRdb's copy holds only in-frame clones and misses some; the assay was immunoSEQ multiplex PCR. The repertoire consists of some 2 million clones, with about 95% occurring once and the leading ten covering 0.9% to 1.3%. As regards this clone: Its specificity is not known.

The sequenced sample was naive CD8+ T cells sorted from blood. This receptor was identified in a man aged 18 to 35 in good health. The chain links TRBV7-2 to TRBJ2-7, with 10 bases matching TRBD2. CDR3 DNA: TGTGCCAGCAGCTTAGAACCGGGACTAGCGTCTTACGAGCAGTACTTC. It specifies CASSLEPGLASYEQYF. Filled out from reference TRBV7-2 and TRBJ2-7, the complete variable domain reads GAGVSQSPSNKVTEKGKDVELRCDPISGHTALYWYRQSLGQGLEFLIYFQGNSAPDKSGLPSDRFSAERTGGSVSTLTIQRTQQEDSAVYLCASSLEPGLASYEQYFGPGTRLTVT.